The 25 T cell receptor beta chains presented below share a single source sample, sequenced in a study of regulatory T cells in long-lasting Graves disease. With iRepertoire HTBI primers and Arm-PCR of CDR3 regions, TCR beta libraries were built. TCRdb re-called the multiplex PCR reads through MiXCR, storing one row per CDR3 protein. The sample consists of over 300,000 distinct CDR3 sequences, roughly a fifth of them appearing once. Time point noted: persistent/refractory GD, antithyroid drugs over 5 years with positive TRAb. The TCR library used RNA extracted from PBMCs. Specimen: peripheral blood mononuclear cells (PBMCs), collected when the disease was refractory, from a patient treated with antithyroid drugs. The receptors shown here come from a female donor with Graves disease.

This clonotype was seen many times. This chain uses TRBV7-9 with TRBJ2-7, with D tentatively TRBD1 or TRBD2 (5 bases each). The germline V and J ends were trimmed by 6 bases and 2 bases, with 20 bases remaining between them. This CDR3 has 16 amino acids. Germline lookup yields CDR1 SEHNR and CDR2 FQNEAQ (reference sequence). CDR3 DNA: TGTGCCAGCAGGCCCGACGTCGGGACGGGAACCTACGAGCAGTACTTC. This codes for CASRPDVGTGTYEQYF.

This sequence joins TRBV6-1 and TRBJ1-1; unclear D gene. This CDR3 has 17 amino acids. The ends were cut back, 5 bases at V and 5 bases at J, with 24 bases in the middle. Germline CDR1 reads MNHNS; CDR2 reads SASEGT. Here the CDR3 reads CASSTRKEDRRGTEAFF. For the CDR3, the DNA is TGTGCCAGCAGTACCCGAAAGGAGGACCGCCGGGGTACTGAAGCTTTCTTT.

This clonotype was seen a few times. The chain carries TRBV28 and TRBJ1-4, with TRBD1 identical over 8 bases. The CDR3 runs 15 residues. Germline CDR1 reads MDHEN; CDR2 reads SYDVKM. Unmatched junction bases numbered 5, after V lost 3 bases and J lost 5 bases. CDR3 in amino acids: CASSFRAGGNEKLFF. CDR3 sequence (DNA): TGTGCCAGCAGTTTCCGGGCAGGGGGCAATGAAAAACTGTTTTTT.

The CDR3 DNA follows: TGTGCCAGCAGCCACTATAGCGGGGGAAACACCGGGGAGCTGTTTTTT. The encoded protein is CASSHYSGGNTGELFF. This chain joins TRBV7-9 and TRBJ2-2; 9 bases are shared with TRBD2. Germline lookup yields CDR1 SEHNR and CDR2 FQNEAQ (reference sequence). V lost 5 bases, J lost 2 bases, and 6 bases stayed unmatched. The CDR3 covers 16 residues.

This clonotype was found a few times. The J gene is TRBJ2-2, the V gene TRBV3-1; D may be TRBD1 (6 bases). The CDR3 has 14 amino acids. Germline V gene data show CDR1 as LGHDT and CDR2 as YNNKEL (reference sequence). The V and J ends lost 4 bases and 6 bases respectively, with 12 bases between them. This CDR3 reads CASSRDNLSGELFF. DNA of the CDR3: TGTGCCAGCAGCCGGGACAATCTCTCCGGGGAGCTGTTTTTT. Using reference TRBV3-1 and TRBJ2-2 for the parts outside the CDR3, the full variable domain is DTAVSQTPKYLVTQMGNDKSIKCEQNLGHDTMYWYKQDSKKFLKIMFSYNNKELIINETVPNRFSPKSPDKAHLNLHINSLELGDSAVYFCASSRDNLSGELFFGEGSRLTVL.

This clonotype was seen repeatedly, ten times or more. This rearrangement joins TRBV6-1 to TRBJ1-2; D is undetermined. Germline CDR1 reads MNHNS; CDR2 reads SASEGT. Trimming removed 4 bases at V and 2 bases at J, with 14 bases between. The CDR3 loop spans 15 amino acids. CDR3 sequence (DNA): TGTGCCAGCAGTGCGATACTGGAAAGCAACTATGGCTACACCTTC. This sequence encodes CASSAILESNYGYTF.

The sample holds many counts of this clonotype. The V call is TRBV2, the J call TRBJ2-1; tentatively, D is TRBD1 or TRBD2 (5 bases each). Germline loops: CDR1 SNHLY, CDR2 FYNNEI. The CDR3 loop spans 11 amino acids. The V and J ends lost 5 bases and 15 bases respectively, with 14 bases between them. CDR3 DNA: TGTGCCAGCAGTTTCGGGGCTTACCCGTTCTTC. The encoded protein is CASSFGAYPFF.

This clonotype appeared many times. This chain joins TRBV2 and TRBJ2-6; D perhaps matches TRBD2 (6 bases). This CDR3 has 20 residues. Germline V CDR1 and CDR2: SNHLY, FYNNEI. Trimming pared 3 bases from V and 0 bases from J, leaving 21 bases between. The CDR3 is CASSEIPTGVGSSGANVLTF. The CDR3 DNA reads as TGTGCCAGCAGTGAGATCCCCACGGGAGTTGGGAGCTCTGGGGCCAACGTCCTGACTTTC.

The chain uses TRBV7-2 and TRBJ2-7; 10 nucleotides align to TRBD2. CDR3 length equals 15 residues. Losses at the gene ends were 5 bases for V and 0 bases for J; bases not matched to a gene: 4. The germline V gene has CDR1 SGHTA and CDR2 FQGNSA. The CDR3 nucleotides are TGTGCCAGCAGCCGTAGCGGGGGGTTCTCCTACGAGCAGTACTTC. Translating it yields CASSRSGGFSYEQYF.

This clonotype was detected many times. A much larger clone differs by one base, so this may be a read error. The rearrangement links TRBV3-1 to TRBJ2-5, with 7 bases that match TRBD1. This CDR3 contains 13 residues. CDR1 is LGHDT and CDR2 is YNNKEL in the germline V gene (reference sequence). V shed 4 bases, J shed 4 bases, and the junction held 3 bases outside the gene matches. Here the CDR3 reads CASSPGQLETQYF. The CDR3 nucleotides read TGTGCCAGCAGCCCGGGACAGCTAGAGACCCAGTACTTC.

This clonotype was detected ten times or more. The rearrangement uses TRBV7-3 and TRBJ2-2; 8 positions agree with TRBD2. This CDR3 has 14 residues. V was clipped by 6 bases and J by 3 bases; unmatched bases: 3. CDR1 is SGHTA, CDR2 FQGTGA, per germline. CDR3 in DNA: TGTGCCAGCAGGGCGGGAGGCTACACCGGGGAGCTGTTTTTT. Its translation is CASRAGGYTGELFF.

There are many counts of this clonotype. The CDR3 loop reads CASSSDSIFIEKLFF. In DNA form, the CDR3 reads TGTGCCAGCAGTTCTGACAGTATTTTCATCGAAAAACTGTTTTTT. V is TRBV27 and J is TRBJ1-4; D is perhaps TRBD1 (5 bases). This CDR3 contains 15 residues. Germline loops: CDR1 MNHEY, CDR2 SMNVEV (reference sequence). With 4 bases removed from V and 8 bases from J, the gap between germline ends came to 17 bases.

In regard to this clonotype: A much larger clone lies one base from this, so it may be a read error. J is TRBJ1-2 and V is TRBV27, with D maybe TRBD1 (5 bases). CDR1 MNHEY and CDR2 SMNVEV come from the germline V gene (reference sequence). The CDR3 consists of 14 residues. CDR3 residues: CAGSLMGTDYGYTF. CDR3 nucleotides: TGTGCCGGCAGTTTAATGGGGACGGACTATGGCTACACCTTC.

This clonotype was detected only a few times. The chain couples TRBV20-1 to TRBJ2-1; TRBD2 agrees at 11 bases. Per germline, CDR1 DFQATT and CDR2 SNEGSKA (reference sequence). J gave up 4 bases and V 1 base, and 9 bases lay outside the gene matches. CDR3 length: 17 amino acids. The CDR3 bases are TGCAGTGCTAGAGTGGGTAGCGGGAGGGCGGTGTACAATGAGCAGTTCTTC. Translating it yields CSARVGSGRAVYNEQFF.

This clonotype turned up a few times. The gene calls are TRBV9 and TRBJ1-6; TRBD1 matches 7 bases. V was clipped by 4 bases and J by 7 bases; unmatched bases: 14. The CDR3 spans 17 residues. Germline V lookup: CDR1 SGDLS, CDR2 YYNGEE. The CDR3 here is CASSLRPRDSPNSPLHF. DNA for the CDR3: TGTGCCAGCAGCCTGAGACCTCGGGACAGCCCCAATTCACCCCTCCACTTT. Full variable domain (remainder filled in from reference TRBV9 and TRBJ1-6): DSGVTQTPKHLITATGQRVTLRCSPRSGDLSVYWYQQSLDQGLQFLIQYYNGEERAKGNILERFSAQQFPDLHSELNLSSLELGDSALYFCASSLRPRDSPNSPLHFGNGTRLTVT.

The chain links TRBV3-1 to TRBJ1-2; no reliable D call. CDR1 is LGHDT and CDR2 is YNNKEL in the germline V gene (reference sequence). The V end lost 1 base, the J end lost 0 bases, and 9 bases lay between the germline ends. The CDR3 has 15 amino acids. The CDR3 here is CASSQAAQPNYGYTF. The CDR3 DNA reads TGTGCCAGCAGCCAAGCCGCGCAACCTAACTATGGCTACACCTTC.

With regard to this clonotype: A much larger clonotype is one base distant, so this may be a read error. The chain links TRBV11-3 to TRBJ1-1; 7 nucleotides line up with TRBD1. Per the germline V gene, CDR1 is SGHNT and CDR2 is YENEEA. Trimming took 2 bases from V and 4 from J; bases not matched to a gene: 7. CDR3 length: 15 residues. CDR3 coding DNA: TGTGCCAGCAGCTTACAGGGGGTTCTTATCACTGAAGCTTTCTTT. It specifies CASSLQGVLITEAFF.

This clonotype was picked up many times. This sequence joins TRBV5-6 and TRBJ2-7; the match to TRBD2 covers 12 bases. From germline, CDR1 is SGHDT and CDR2 YYEEEE. The CDR3 contains 15 residues. Losses at the gene ends were 1 base for V and 3 bases for J; bases not matched to a gene: 2. The CDR3: CASSLTSGRFYEQYF. The CDR3, as DNA: TGTGCCAGCAGCTTGACTAGCGGGAGGTTCTACGAGCAGTACTTC.

This chain uses TRBV5-4 with TRBJ1-4; the match to TRBD1 covers 8 bases. This CDR3 has 12 residues. V shed 7 bases and J 7 bases; nucleotides not matched to a gene: 3. Germline V gene data show CDR1 as SGHNT and CDR2 as YYREEE (reference sequence). The CDR3 DNA is TGTGCCAGCGGACAGGGAGGTGAAAAACTGTTTTTT. It translates to CASGQGGEKLFF.

The J gene is TRBJ2-7, the V gene TRBV20-1; D perhaps matches TRBD2 (5 bases). V lost 3 bases to trimming and J lost 0 bases, with 15 bases between them. Germline V CDR1 and CDR2: DFQATT, SNEGSKA (reference sequence). CDR3 size: 15 residues. The CDR3 bases are TGCAGTGCTAGTAGCGCGGGTGGGAGCTCCTACGAGCAGTACTTC. The encoded protein is CSASSAGGSSYEQYF.

The sample holds a few counts of this clonotype. The rearrangement uses TRBV9 and TRBJ2-2, with D perhaps matching TRBD1 (6 bases). Germline loops: CDR1 SGDLS, CDR2 YYNGEE. CDR3 length: 16 residues. With 0 bases removed from V and 1 base from J, the gap between germline ends came to 10 bases. This CDR3 reads CASSVGQDENTGELFF. The CDR3 DNA follows: TGTGCCAGCAGCGTAGGACAGGACGAGAACACCGGGGAGCTGTTTTTT.

A note on this clonotype: One junction end disagrees with the germline gene, perhaps due to a read error. This chain links TRBV6-2 or TRBV6-3 with TRBJ2-5; a weak D match, TRBD1 (6 bases). Germline V gene data show CDR1 as MNHEY and CDR2 as SVGEGT. This CDR3 region has 16 residues. The CDR3 bases are TGTGCCAGCAGTAACTCCCCCGGACAGTTCCAAGAGACCCAGTACTTC. This sequence encodes CASSNSPGQFQETQYF.

This clonotype was seen only once. Compared with germline, one end of the junction differs, possibly owing to a read error. In DNA form, the CDR3 reads TGTGCCAGCAGCCAAGAATACAGGGCTCCCTACGAGCAGTGCTTC. Its translation: CASSQEYRAPYEQCF. The gene calls are TRBV7-9 and TRBJ2-7; the D gene is possibly TRBD1 (6 bases). Germline CDR1 reads SEHNR; CDR2 reads FQNEAQ (reference sequence). The CDR3 contains 15 residues. The whole variable domain, remainder taken from reference TRBV7-9 and TRBJ2-7, is DTGVSQNPRHKITKRGQNVTFRCDPISEHNRLYWYRQTLGQGPEFLTYFQNEAQLEKSRLLSDRFSAERPKGSFSTLEIQRTEQGDSAMYLCASSQEYRAPYEQCFGPGTRLTVT.

Points on this clonotype: No DNA is shown, since the ends of the CDR3 on it are uncertain; the CDR3 is the one TCRdb lists. The chain carries TRBV12-3 or TRBV12-4 and TRBJ1-6; the table's D call, TRBD1, was not checked against the DNA. The CDR3 sequence runs 16 residues, both termini included. The CDR3 loop is CASSSSTGQRNSPLHF.

This clonotype was counted ten times or more. V gene TRBV3-1 combines with J gene TRBJ1-1; D gene ambiguous. The germline CDR1 and CDR2 sequences are LGHDT and YNNKEL (reference sequence). Trimming left V 0 bases short and J 3 bases short, with 5 bases between. This CDR3 comprises 13 residues. CDR3 nucleotides: TGTGCCAGCAGCCAAGAGGGCTACACTGAAGCTTTCTTT. Translation: CASSQEGYTEAFF. Full variable domain (missing parts from reference TRBV3-1 and TRBJ1-1): DTAVSQTPKYLVTQMGNDKSIKCEQNLGHDTMYWYKQDSKKFLKIMFSYNNKELIINETVPNRFSPKSPDKAHLNLHINSLELGDSAVYFCASSQEGYTEAFFGQGTRLTVV.